This T cell receptor beta chain was captured in a study of CD8 T cells in ankylosing spondylitis. The study's findings and limits: It appeared that ankylosing spondylitis blood was characterized by a TCR beta motif of about 8 highly homologous variants. Significantly higher representation of disease-linked clones was reported for matched ankylosing spondylitis synovial fluid.

The table lists this clonotype with many counts. What it binds is unknown. V was shortened by 7 bases and J by 7 bases, with 17 bases between the two germline ends. The CDR3 sequence is 15 residues long. The germline CDR1 and CDR2 sequences are MDHEN and SYDVKM. The TCR beta libraries were generated through quantitative 5'-RACE incorporating molecular barcodes. TCRdb passed the 5' RACE reads through MiXCR, listing each CDR3 protein once. The sample records a few hundred thousand distinct CDR3 sequences, around 10% being singletons. The origin of this receptor is a male donor with ankylosing spondylitis or in good health (not recorded which). Sequenced input: blood, either unsorted or a sorted T cell fraction (not recorded which). The rearrangement uses TRBV28 and TRBJ1-6, with no clear D. The CDR3: CASNSRTSRNSPLHF. CDR3 coding DNA: TGTGCCAGCAACTCACGCACGAGTAGAAATTCACCCCTCCACTTT.